This entry is about one TCR beta chain. Its target is unknown. This PCR relied on a set of 60 Vbeta primers and 13 Jbeta primers. Measured with immunoSEQ multiplex PCR; TCRdb has only the in-frame clones, and not every one. The table lists roughly 110,000 clones, around 82% of them singletons. The data stem from a study of cytomegalovirus exposure and HLA in healthy donors. Study as a whole: When about 400 donors were genotyped, about 86% of them were found to fall in the Caucasian-associated ancestry cluster. Study observations and caveats: In an earlier analysis, productive rearrangement rates for most beta V segments clustered near 87% or 30%. Sequencing likely produced, as an artifact, a cluster of highly shared sequence variants. Cytomegalovirus status was reportedly diagnosed by the classifier with high specificity and sensitivity.

The length of the CDR3 is 13 residues. Germline CDR1 reads SGHDN; CDR2 reads FVKESK. With 3 bases removed from V and 7 bases from J, the gap between germline ends came to 9 bases. The V gene is TRBV14, the J gene TRBJ2-2; D possibly corresponds to TRBD2 (5 bases). The TCR originated in a man aged 50-59 years in good health and CMV-seronegative. Sequenced sample: PBMCs. The CDR3 DNA reads as TGTGCCAGCAGCCATCGGGGAGACGGGGAGCTGTTTTTT. It specifies CASSHRGDGELFF.